This T cell receptor beta chain derives from a study of shared clonotypes between healthy human individuals. This clone was counted a single time. Its antigen is as yet unknown. V gave up 4 bases and J gave up 2 bases, with 8 bases separating them. The CDR3 length is 13 residues. Germline V gives CDR1 ENHRY, CDR2 SYGVKD. Data came from immunoSEQ multiplex PCR; TCRdb stores just in-frame clones and leaves some out. The sample lists under 1,900,000 clones, 98% to 99% seen once, with approximately 0.38% in the top ten. General study results and limits: Clonotypes which were not shared had lower generation probabilities than clonotypes that all four donors shared. Limited genetic and exposure-history diversity came from having few donors.

The source is a man aged 25-45 years in good health. V and J are TRBV10-3 and TRBJ2-5; no firm D call. What was sequenced was naive CD4+ T cells sorted from blood. Subset defined: CD45RA+ positively selected. The CDR3 region has the DNA TGTGCCATCAGTGCGACACGACAAGAGACCCAGTACTTC. Translating gives CAISATRQETQYF.